The rows below give T cell receptor beta chains drawn from one sample of a study of blood T cell repertoires in COVID-19. Some clones are missing from TCRdb's copy, which holds only in-frame ones; the method was immunoSEQ multiplex PCR. Of about 260,000 clones listed, about 80% are singletons. The sequencing sample was made of peripheral blood. The origin of the receptors is a woman of 80 years or more with acute or convalescent COVID-19. CDR3s include the opening cysteine and the closing phenylalanine or tryptophan. The D gene is left open where the match is weak. Clone size is not always given. Where it is, it says once, few, many or a class for expanded clones.

>-|TRBJ1-4|TRBV28|TRBD1
TGTGCCAGCAGTTTATCCCAGGGGGGAGAAAAACTGTTTTTT
CASSLSQGGEKLFF
>-|TRBJ1-1|TRBV27|-
TGTGCCAGCAGTTTTGGTAGTGCGGGTAACACTGAAGCTTTCTTT
CASSFGSAGNTEAFF
>-|TRBJ1-6|TRBV21-1|-
TGTGCCAGCAGCGACATCGACGGAATCTATAATTCACCCCTCCACTTT
CASSDIDGIYNSPLHF
>few|TRBJ1-1|TRBV9|TRBD1
TGTGCCAGCAGCGTAGCGCCAAATACCGGGACAGCGAAAGCTTTCTTT
CASSVAPNTGTAKAFF
>-|TRBJ2-2|TRBV7-2|-
TGTGCCAGCCGAGGACACCCCGGAGCAGGGGAGCTGTTTTTT
CASRGHPGAGELFF
>-|TRBJ2-1|TRBV7-3|-
TGTGCCAGCAGCCAAAGCGCGCGGGACGAGCAGTTCTTC
CASSQSARDEQFF
>-|TRBJ2-7|TRBV5-1|-
TGCGCCAGCAGCTTGGCCATCTCCTACGAGCAGTACTTC
CASSLAISYEQYF
>-|TRBJ2-2|TRBV29-1|TRBD1
TGCAGCGCTGGACAGGGGTCCGGGGAGCTGTTTTTT
CSAGQGSGELFF
>-|TRBJ1-2|TRBV30|-
TGTGCCTGGAGTGGGGGCCCTTCGGCCCTTGGCTACACCTTC
CAWSGGPSALGYTF
>few|TRBJ2-7|TRBV15|TRBD1
TGTGCCACCAGCACGACAGGGATGGAGCAGTACTTC
CATSTTGMEQYF
>-|TRBJ1-2|TRBV5-4|-
TGTGCCAGCAGCTCCCTGTTCGGGGTCTATGGCTACACCTTC
CASSSLFGVYGYTF
>-|TRBJ2-2|TRBV10-3|TRBD1
TGTGCCATCAGTGTTGGGACAGACACCGGGGAGCTGTTTTTT
CAISVGTDTGELFF
>once|TRBJ1-2|TRBV29-1|TRBD1
TGCAGCGTTGGAGGACAGGGCAGCTATGGCTACACCTTC
CSVGGQGSYGYTF
>-|TRBJ2-5|TRBV6-2/TRBV6-3|TRBD1
TGTGCCAGCAGTTATGGGGCCGACAGGGACCAAGAGACCCAGTACTTC
CASSYGADRDQETQYF
>few|TRBJ2-4|TRBV19|TRBD1
TGTGCCAGTAGTGGTTCGGGACAGGGGGCAGGTTTGGCCAAAAACATTCAGTACTTC
CASSGSGQGAGLAKNIQYF
>-|TRBJ2-1|TRBV6-2/TRBV6-3|TRBD2
TGTGCCAGCAGTAAAACTAGCGGGGGACGGGGGCAGCAGTTCTTC
CASSKTSGGRGQQFF
>-|TRBJ2-2|TRBV9|-
TGTGCCAGCAGCCTCGCGCAAGGCAGGGTAACAGGCGGGGAGCTGTTTTTT
CASSLAQGRVTGGELFF